The TCR beta chain described here comes from a study of blood T cell repertoires in COVID-19. How the authors handled the data: From reference gene primer amplification, estimates of nucleated cell counts were derived. Sequenced by immunoSEQ multiplex PCR; TCRdb stores in-frame clones only, minus some. V and J calls and clone size are those listed in that table; D and trimming were worked out from the DNA. The profile covers some 28,000 clones, with around nine tenths appearing a single time and approximately 16% taken by the ten largest. In germline, CDR1 is SGHDN, CDR2 FVKESK. Trimming shortened V by 0 bases and J by 1 base, and 12 bases separated the two germline ends. The CDR3 consists of 16 residues.

The clonotype originates from a human donor in a cohort sampled during active COVID-19. This chain joins TRBV14 and TRBJ1-1; D might be TRBD1 (5 bases). Sequencing input: peripheral blood. CDR3 amino acids: CASSQDTRAPNTEAFF. The CDR3 DNA reads as TGTGCCAGCAGCCAAGATACCAGGGCCCCGAACACTGAAGCTTTCTTT.